The 14 T cell receptor beta chains in this list originate from one sample, sequenced in a study of T cell changes during pregnancy in multiple sclerosis. Produced via immunoSEQ multiplex PCR; TCRdb's table is partial and in-frame only. Of roughly 80,000 clones listed, roughly 94% are singletons. The sequencing used peripheral blood, collected before pregnancy. These receptors all come from a female donor with multiple sclerosis, enrolled in a pregnancy study.

CDR3 DNA sequence: TGTGCCAGCAGCCCACCCCAGCGAACAGGGATCTCTTTCAATGAGCAGTTCTTC. It is translated as CASSPPQRTGISFNEQFF. The chain employs TRBV11-2 and TRBJ2-1, with a possible D match to TRBD1 (6 bases). V lost 5 bases and J lost 6, with 26 bases in between. Germline V gives CDR1 SGHAT, CDR2 FQNNGV. The CDR3 runs 18 residues.

The V call is TRBV5-1, the J call TRBJ1-1; D is ambiguous. The CDR3 spans 15 residues. Germline V lookup: CDR1 SGHRS, CDR2 YFSETQ. V lost 4 bases and J 5 bases, leaving 18 bases between the germline ends. The CDR3 here is CASSPTTSGRTEAFF. The CDR3 bases are TGCGCCAGCAGCCCTACCACGTCGGGAAGGACTGAAGCTTTCTTT.

The chain joins TRBV4-3 to TRBJ2-4; D not certain. Germline V CDR1 and CDR2: LGHNA, YSLEER. V was cut by 0 bases and J by 0 bases, with 12 bases left in between. This CDR3 is 17 amino acids long. DNA of the CDR3: TGCGCCAGCAGCCAAGAGATCGGTGCCCTAGCCAAAAACATTCAGTACTTC. As protein: CASSQEIGALAKNIQYF.

The chain combines TRBV7-8 with TRBJ2-7; D is ambiguous. Germline V gene sequence: CDR1 SGHVS, CDR2 FQNEAQ. This CDR3 contains 11 residues. V was clipped by 5 bases and J by 7 bases, with 9 bases between them. The CDR3 sequence: CASSPGREQYF. DNA of the CDR3: TGTGCCAGCAGCCCCGGTCGGGAGCAGTACTTC.

The chain couples TRBV6-5 to TRBJ2-7; a weak D match, TRBD2 (5 bases). The germline V and J ends were trimmed by 5 bases and 4 bases, with 12 bases remaining between them. The CDR3 consists of 13 residues. Germline V gene data show CDR1 as MNHEY and CDR2 as SVGAGI. The CDR3 DNA is TGTGCCAGCAGTCCCCCCGGGGTTTACGAGCAGTACTTC. Translated: CASSPPGVYEQYF.

This chain links TRBV6-6 with TRBJ1-2, with 8 positions matching TRBD1. CDR1 and CDR2 from the germline V gene are MNHNY and SVGAGI (reference sequence). V shed 6 bases and J 3 bases; nucleotides not matched to a gene: 9. The CDR3 totals 15 residues. CDR3 in DNA: TGTGCCAGCAGAGACAGGGGTTTACGCGACTATGGCTACACCTTC. As protein: CASRDRGLRDYGYTF.

V is TRBV19 and J is TRBJ1-5; 7 bases map to TRBD1. The germline CDR1 and CDR2 sequences are LNHDA and SQIVND (reference sequence). This CDR3 comprises 15 residues. V gave up 6 bases and J gave up 9 bases; unmatched junction bases: 14. This chain's CDR3 is CASRIRQGLGMPQHF. For the CDR3, the DNA is TGTGCCAGTAGGATAAGACAGGGCCTTGGGATGCCCCAGCATTTT.

J is TRBJ2-1 and V is TRBV7-9; 15 nucleotides agree with TRBD2. There are 19 residues in the CDR3. CDR1 and CDR2 (germline): SEHNR, FQNEAQ (reference sequence). Trimming took 3 bases from V and 9 from J; bases not matched to a gene: 15. The CDR3 DNA reads TGTGCCAGCAGCTTCTACGGTCGGACTAGCGGGAGGGGGGCCGTTGAGCAGTTCTTC. Translating it yields CASSFYGRTSGRGAVEQFF.

The chain links TRBV19 to TRBJ2-7; TRBD1 matches 9 bases. Germline CDR1 LNHDA, CDR2 SQIVND (reference sequence). The CDR3 runs to 17 residues. With V trimmed by 4 bases and J by 0 bases, 10 bases remained unmatched. In DNA form, the CDR3 reads TGTGCCAGTAGTACCCAGGGCCCGGGACAGGGCTCCTACGAGCAGTACTTC. Encoded protein: CASSTQGPGQGSYEQYF.

On this clone: The junction and the germline gene differ at one end; a read error may be behind it. The chain uses TRBV20-1 and TRBJ1-2; a possible D gene is TRBD1 (5 bases). The V gene's germline CDR1 is DFQATT and CDR2 SNEGSKA (reference sequence). The CDR3 has 11 amino acids. CDR3 region: CSARSQDTCIF. CDR3 coding DNA: TGCAGTGCTAGATCCCAGGACACCTGTATCTTC.

This clone was seen just once. The gene calls are TRBV11-2 and TRBJ2-3, with 7 bases identical to TRBD1. Trimming cost V 3 bases and J 4 bases; bases outside gene matches: 7. The germline V gene has CDR1 SGHAT and CDR2 FQNNGV. The length of the CDR3 is 15 residues. The CDR3 region has the DNA TGTGCCAGCAGCTTGACTTGGCAGGGGGCAGATACGCAGTATTTT. Its protein is CASSLTWQGADTQYF.

The chain combines TRBV7-9 with TRBJ2-7; 10 nucleotides align to TRBD2. Trimming cost V 4 bases and J 2 bases; bases outside gene matches: 5. The CDR3 runs to 15 residues. Germline CDR1 and CDR2: SEHNR and FQNEAQ (reference sequence). This CDR3 reads CASSSGLAVTYEQYF. CDR3 sequence (DNA): TGTGCCAGCAGCTCCGGACTAGCGGTGACCTACGAGCAGTACTTC. The full variable domain, its missing parts supplied by reference TRBV7-9 and TRBJ2-7, is DTGVSQNPRHKITKRGQNVTFRCDPISEHNRLYWYRQTLGQGPEFLTYFQNEAQLEKSRLLSDRFSAERPKGSFSTLEIQRTEQGDSAMYLCASSSGLAVTYEQYFGPGTRLTVT.

The chain joins TRBV6-4 to TRBJ2-7; the match to TRBD1 covers 8 bases. The junction had 4 bases not matched to a gene; V was cut back by 3 bases and J by 6 bases. The length of the CDR3 is 13 residues. Germline loops: CDR1 MRHNA, CDR2 SNTAGT. CDR3 sequence (DNA): TGTGCCAGCAGTGAGGGGACAGGCACCGAGCAGTACTTC. It specifies CASSEGTGTEQYF.

The chain couples TRBV7-8 to TRBJ2-7, with 7 bases identical to TRBD1. The CDR3 loop spans 15 amino acids. V lost 2 bases, J lost 3 bases, and 7 bases stayed unmatched. Germline V gene data show CDR1 as SGHVS and CDR2 as FQNEAQ. The CDR3 sequence is CASSLTGTEVYEQYF. CDR3 in DNA: TGTGCCAGCAGCTTAACCGGGACAGAAGTCTACGAGCAGTACTTC.